This TCR beta chain was identified during a study of blood T cell repertoires in COVID-19 (dated by TCRdb to the early 2020s). Study-level background: The collaborator samples originated in the United States, Italy and Spain and spanned the acute and convalescent phases of COVID-19. The prospective study material was composed of cDNA or gDNA derived from T cells, B-cell-depleted T cells, or PBMCs. Deeply sampled blood TCRbeta repertoires from subjects exposed to, actively infected with, or recovered from COVID-19 were included in the dataset. The repertoires were made available in a free public database intended to serve as a resource for research on the immune response to SARS-CoV-2. Samples came from the ongoing ImmuneRACE study (first 160 participants) plus 1,254 subjects from 6 global collaborators. Nearly every sample came with metadata listing a de-identified subject ID, COVID-19 status, age in years and sex. Where HLA class I and class II types were available, the types were taken from metadata supplied by the sample provider, not from assay-based typing.

V and J lose 5 bases and 0 bases, and a span of 7 bases separates them. According to the germline V gene, CDR1 reads MNHEY and CDR2 reads SVGEGT. The CDR3 numbers 14 residues from cysteine through phenylalanine. Only the CDR3 portion is preserved as DNA: 42 bases, with reading frame beginning at the first base. Whole blood was collected in K2EDTA tubes by collaborating institutions according to the institutions' own protocols. Collaborator samples were shipped for TCRbeta analysis as frozen whole blood, isolated PBMCs, or DNA extracted from either sample type. General findings and caveats noted by the study authors: The quantity of clinical and demographic metadata differed by source and by participant and was supplied without curation.

As concerns this clone: It has no known antigen specificity. Nothing much larger sits one base from this clone, and base qualities are not available.

TCRbeta CDR3 regions were amplified from genomic DNA using the immunoSEQ Assay, a bias-controlled multiplex PCR. Concerning the study's data processing: Within the assay, amplification of reference gene primers was used to estimate how many nucleated cells each sample contained. Sequence reads were collapsed and filtered to measure the absolute abundance of every unique TCRbeta CDR3 rearrangement. For each sample, productive Simpson clonality was calculated as the square root of Simpson's diversity index across productive rearrangements. Here the immuneACCESS table is served through TCRdb, limited to in-frame sequences with V and J called. Missing clones are a known gap in these copies; in checked studies unresolved V genes cover under half, and the rest lacks a known reason. That table furnishes V, J and clone size, whereas the DNA furnished D and trimming. Within this sample are approximately 150,000 clones, with about four fifths of them counted one time only. The ten largest clones capture around 5% of the sample.

The rearrangement joined TRBV6-2 or TRBV6-3 to TRBJ2-2; the D gene is unclear. This clonotype was sampled from a human donor in a cohort sampled during active COVID-19. Sequencing was done on a sample of peripheral blood. The DNA sequence reads TGTGCCAGCAGTCCCGTTTCGAACACCGGGGAGCTGTTTTTT. Its protein reads: CASSPVSNTGELFF.